This record covers a single T cell receptor beta chain. Patients got ipilimumab 1 mg/kg beginning 14 to 28 days post-transplant. Patients received nivolumab 3 mg/kg at weeks 1, 4, 7, 10, then fortnightly to week 26. This sample is part of a study of ipilimumab plus nivolumab after autologous stem cell transplantation. Study information: Patients received a median of about five ipilimumab and roughly eight nivolumab doses.

This table comes from immunoSEQ multiplex PCR, and its TCRdb copy is limited to in-frame clones, with some not included. The table has some 44,000 clones, approximately 91% seen once. The germline V gene has CDR1 SGHKS and CDR2 YYEKEE (reference sequence). V was clipped by 4 bases and J by 1 base, with 14 bases between them. The CDR3 has 15 amino acids. This rearrangement joins TRBV5-5 to TRBJ1-1, with D perhaps matching TRBD1 (5 bases). The receptor comes from a male donor with multiple myeloma. Sample: PBMCs, taken in a trial of ipilimumab plus nivolumab as post-transplant consolidation. The CDR3: CASSPRAGRNTEAFF. The DNA for the CDR3 is TGTGCCAGCAGCCCCAGGGCAGGGAGGAACACTGAAGCTTTCTTT.